Presented here are 19 T cell receptor beta chains from one specimen sequenced in a study of post-analysis software for immune sequencing data. Notes on the study in general: When patients were compared with controls, four or five TRBV segments were more frequent, TRBV5-6, TRBV5-1 and TRBV20-1 among them.

The antigens for these receptors are not known. cDNA libraries for TCR beta contained unique molecular identifiers. TCRdb itself ran the PCR reads through MiXCR, one entry per CDR3 protein. The sample lists hundreds of thousands of distinct CDR3 sequences, 36% occurring once. The specimen was blood. The receptors were gathered from a girl aged 10 to 17 with multiple sclerosis.

Concerning this clonotype itself: A much larger clone is a single base away; this may be a read error. The chain couples TRBV20-1 to TRBJ1-1; D gene ambiguous. Germline assignment: CDR1 DFQATT and CDR2 SNEGSKA (reference sequence). Trimming left V 2 bases short and J 1 base short, with 8 bases between. The CDR3 spans 13 residues. In DNA, the CDR3 is TGCAGTGCTAGACACAGCCCGAACACTGAAGCTTTCTTT. Residues: CSARHSPNTEAFF.

The chain uses TRBV29-1 and TRBJ2-1; no clear D. Looked up from germline, CDR1 is SQVTM and CDR2 is ANQGSEA. CDR3 size: 11 residues. Trimming took off 3 bases at V and 3 bases at J, with 3 bases between the two ends. CDR3 coding DNA: TGCAGCGTTGATAGCTACAATGAGCAGTTCTTC. This translates into CSVDSYNEQFF.

This clonotype was recorded a few times. V is TRBV9 and J is TRBJ1-5, with TRBD1 as a possible D gene (5 bases). The V end lost 0 bases, the J end lost 5 bases, and 6 bases lay between the germline ends. The CDR3 is 13 residues long. Germline V lookup: CDR1 SGDLS, CDR2 YYNGEE. Here the CDR3 reads CASSVEGDQPQHF. Written as DNA, the CDR3 is TGTGCCAGCAGCGTAGAAGGGGATCAGCCCCAGCATTTT.

This clonotype was picked up many times. J is TRBJ2-3 and V is TRBV15, with D unclear. Per germline, CDR1 LNHNV and CDR2 YYDKDF (reference sequence). The length of the CDR3 is 15 residues. V was clipped by 8 bases and J by 5 bases, with 20 bases between them. The CDR3 is CATAGENIPQDTQYF. The CDR3 region has the DNA TGTGCCACCGCCGGCGAGAATATTCCACAAGATACGCAGTATTTT.

This clonotype was found many times. The gene calls are TRBV29-1 and TRBJ2-3; 9 bases align to TRBD2. CDR1 and CDR2 from the germline V gene are SQVTM and ANQGSEA. The CDR3 is made up of 13 amino acids. After removal of 7 bases from V and 6 bases from J, the junction contained 8 bases not matched to a gene. CDR3 residues: CSEAGGLGDTQYF. DNA of the CDR3: TGCAGCGAAGCGGGGGGCCTCGGGGATACGCAGTATTTT.

This clonotype came up many times. The genes are TRBV28 and TRBJ2-5; 9 bases align to TRBD2. The CDR3 is 14 residues long. Germline values: CDR1 MDHEN, CDR2 SYDVKM. The junction had 10 bases not matched to a gene; V was cut back by 5 bases and J by 9 bases. CDR3 protein: CASSPGLASMAQYF. For the CDR3, the DNA is TGTGCCAGCAGTCCTGGACTAGCGTCCATGGCCCAGTACTTC.

This clonotype was counted ten times or more. The gene calls are TRBV6-5 and TRBJ2-1, with TRBD2 matching over 8 bases. Losses at the gene ends were 6 bases for V and 0 bases for J; bases not matched to a gene: 7. The CDR3 extends over 16 amino acids. The V gene's germline CDR1 is MNHEY and CDR2 SVGAGI. CDR3 sequence (DNA): TGTGCCAGCAGGGGAAAGCGGGAGAGCTCCTACAATGAGCAGTTCTTC. This encodes CASRGKRESSYNEQFF.

This clonotype was seen a handful of times. This chain uses TRBV10-2 with TRBJ2-3; 10 positions match TRBD2. CDR3 length: 15 residues. The ends lost 6 bases at V and 5 bases at J; junction bases unmatched: 8. Germline CDR1 is WSHSY and CDR2 is SAAADI. The CDR3 DNA reads TGCGCCAGCAGATTGCTAGCGGGAGTAGAAGATACGCAGTATTTT. Translation gives CASRLLAGVEDTQYF.

This clonotype was found a few times. The chain employs TRBV7-9 and TRBJ2-1; 12 bases match TRBD2. With V trimmed by 7 bases and J by 9 bases, 10 bases remained unmatched. Germline V lookup: CDR1 SEHNR, CDR2 FQNEAQ (reference sequence). The CDR3 is 15 residues long. This CDR3 is CASIPRASGRAEQFF. DNA of the CDR3: TGTGCCAGCATCCCTAGGGCTAGCGGGAGGGCTGAGCAGTTCTTC.

There are many counts of this clonotype. The V gene is TRBV7-9, the J gene TRBJ2-7, with D perhaps given as TRBD1 or TRBD2 (6 bases each). V gave up 2 bases and J gave up 5 bases, with 10 bases separating them. CDR3 size: 13 residues. Germline CDR1 reads SEHNR; CDR2 reads FQNEAQ (reference sequence). CDR3 protein: CASSLSGGHEQYF. For the CDR3, the DNA is TGTGCCAGCAGCTTAAGTGGGGGGCACGAGCAGTACTTC. Full variable domain (outside the CDR3, taken from reference TRBV7-9 and TRBJ2-7): DTGVSQNPRHKITKRGQNVTFRCDPISEHNRLYWYRQTLGQGPEFLTYFQNEAQLEKSRLLSDRFSAERPKGSFSTLEIQRTEQGDSAMYLCASSLSGGHEQYFGPGTRLTVT.

CDR3 in amino acids: CASSESGSAGNTIYF. As DNA, the CDR3 is TGTGCCAGCAGTGAATCAGGCAGTGCTGGAAACACCATATATTTT. The chain has TRBV6-1 and TRBJ1-3; D is unresolved. Germline loops: CDR1 MNHNS, CDR2 SASEGT. The V end lost 2 bases, the J end lost 2 bases, and 10 bases lay between the germline ends. The CDR3 is made up of 15 amino acids.

This clonotype was counted between two and nine times. One base away lies a much larger clone, so this may be a sequencing read error. The genes are TRBV4-1 and TRBJ2-5; TRBD2 aligns across 8 bases. J was trimmed by 4 bases and V by 1 base; bases with no gene match: 8. The CDR3 is 16 amino acids. Germline values: CDR1 MGHRA, CDR2 YSYEKL. CDR3 nucleotides: TGCGCCAGCAGCCAAGGCTGCGGGGGGTCCTCAGAGACCCAGTACTTC. Translating it yields CASSQGCGGSSETQYF.

On this clonotype: Since a much larger clone is just one base distant, this may be a read error. The V and J genes are TRBV6-2 or TRBV6-3 and TRBJ1-2, with D possibly matching TRBD1 (6 bases). There are 13 residues in the CDR3. CDR1 MNHEY and CDR2 SVGEGT come from the germline V gene. As DNA, the CDR3 is TGTGCCGGCAGTTACGACAGGTCATATGGCTACACCTTC. As protein: CAGSYDRSYGYTF.

This clonotype has more than one count but fewer than ten. The V and J genes are TRBV6-1 and TRBJ1-5; 7 nucleotides match TRBD1. The CDR3 runs 14 residues. The junction had 10 bases not matched to a gene; V was cut back by 8 bases and J by 6 bases. CDR1 MNHNS and CDR2 SASEGT come from the germline V gene. The CDR3 nucleotides read TGTGCCAGCTGTGTTCAGGGGGGGAGTCAGCCCCAGCATTTT. This translates into CASCVQGGSQPQHF.

In its sample, this clonotype was seen once. V is TRBV20-1 and J is TRBJ2-7, with TRBD1 matching over 12 bases. TRBJ2-5 explains the end of the DNA better; the J call may be wrong. Looked up from germline, CDR1 is DFQATT and CDR2 is SNEGSKA (reference sequence). This CDR3 has 14 residues. Here the CDR3 DNA reads TGCAGCCTCCGGGACAGGGGGCGCGGGGAGACCCAGTACTTC. This gives the protein CSLRDRGRGETQYF.

The chain joins TRBV11-2 to TRBJ2-7, with D possibly called TRBD1 or TRBD2 (5 bases each). Per germline, CDR1 SGHAT and CDR2 FQNNGV. V lost 5 bases and J 1 base, leaving 24 bases between the germline ends. The CDR3 is 18 amino acids. CDR3 in DNA: TGTGCCAGCAGCCTACTAAACCGCGGCCGGGGCTCATCCTACGAGCAGTACTTC. It is translated as CASSLLNRGRGSSYEQYF. Filled out from reference TRBV11-2 and TRBJ2-7, the complete variable domain reads EAGVAQSPRYKIIEKRQSVAFWCNPISGHATLYWYQQILGQGPKLLIQFQNNGVVDDSQLPKDRFSAERLKGVDSTLKIQPAKLEDSAVYLCASSLLNRGRGSSYEQYFGPGTRLTVT.

The rearrangement joins TRBV20-1 to TRBJ1-5, with TRBD1 identical over 7 bases. The CDR3 spans 13 residues. V lost 1 base to trimming and J lost 4 bases; unmatched junction nucleotides: 1. Germline CDR1 DFQATT, CDR2 SNEGSKA (reference sequence). DNA of the CDR3: TGCAGTGCTAGAGTACAGGGGAATCAGCCCCAGCATTTT. Residues: CSARVQGNQPQHF.

The chain has TRBV27 and TRBJ2-5; 10 bases line up with TRBD2. The DNA end favors TRBJ2-7, so the J call may be wrong. The CDR3 totals 15 residues. Germline V gene lookup returns CDR1 MNHEY and CDR2 SMNVEV (reference sequence). The CDR3 DNA sequence: TGTGCCAGCAGACGCGGGACTAGCGCTTCCTACGAGCAGTACTTC. It codes for CASRRGTSASYEQYF.

In its sample, this clonotype was seen many times. As DNA, the CDR3 is TGTGCCAGCAGGGAAGACCGGGACCTCACAGATACGCAGTATTTT. The encoded protein is CASREDRDLTDTQYF. The chain has TRBV6-6 and TRBJ2-3; D tentatively fits TRBD1 or TRBD2 (5 bases each). The germline V gene has CDR1 MNHNY and CDR2 SVGAGI (reference sequence). Trimming shortened V by 6 bases and J by 2 bases, and 15 bases separated the two germline ends. The CDR3 covers 15 residues.